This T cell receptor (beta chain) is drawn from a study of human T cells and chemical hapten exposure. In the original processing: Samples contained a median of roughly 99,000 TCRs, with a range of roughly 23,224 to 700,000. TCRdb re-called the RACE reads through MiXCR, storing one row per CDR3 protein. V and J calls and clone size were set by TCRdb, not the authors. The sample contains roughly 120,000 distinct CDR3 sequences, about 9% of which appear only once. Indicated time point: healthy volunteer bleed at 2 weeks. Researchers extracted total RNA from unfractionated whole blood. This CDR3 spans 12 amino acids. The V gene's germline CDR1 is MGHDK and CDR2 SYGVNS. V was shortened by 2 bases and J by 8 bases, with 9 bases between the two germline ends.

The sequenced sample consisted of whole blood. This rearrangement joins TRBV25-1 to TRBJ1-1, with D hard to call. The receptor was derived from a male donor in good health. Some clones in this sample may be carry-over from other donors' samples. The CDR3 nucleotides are TGTGCCAGCAGTGAAAACGGCCTAGAAGCTTTCTTT. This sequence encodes CASSENGLEAFF.